Listed below are T cell receptor beta chains from one sample, sequenced in a study of cytomegalovirus exposure and HLA in healthy donors. Produced via immunoSEQ multiplex PCR; TCRdb's table is partial and in-frame only. The data show some 170,000 clones, about two thirds seen once. The sequenced sample consisted of PBMCs. Source of these receptors: a woman in her 30s in good health and CMV-seronegative. Each CDR3 is given with its conserved first and last residue. The order of the fields is clone size, V gene, J gene, D gene, CDR3 protein. A D gene is named only where the DNA matches it firmly. Clone sizes are given selectively: once, few, many, or a class where the clone is expanded.

clone_size: .; v_call: TRBV7-9; j_call: TRBJ1-5; d_call: .; cdr3_aa: CASSRQDQPQHF
clone_size: few; v_call: TRBV9; j_call: TRBJ2-2; d_call: .; cdr3_aa: CASSAIQGELFF
clone_size: .; v_call: TRBV2; j_call: TRBJ1-1; d_call: TRBD1; cdr3_aa: CASRGQDMNTEAFF
clone_size: .; v_call: TRBV30; j_call: TRBJ2-3; d_call: TRBD2; cdr3_aa: CACLSGGAGDTQYF
clone_size: .; v_call: TRBV4-3; j_call: TRBJ2-1; d_call: TRBD1; cdr3_aa: CASSQEGGSSYNEQFF
clone_size: .; v_call: TRBV19; j_call: TRBJ2-3; d_call: .; cdr3_aa: CASSMGPTVDTQYF
clone_size: .; v_call: TRBV5-1; j_call: TRBJ2-6; d_call: .; cdr3_aa: CASSADTAPSGANVLTF
clone_size: .; v_call: TRBV5-1; j_call: TRBJ2-1; d_call: .; cdr3_aa: CASSLELNEQFF
clone_size: .; v_call: TRBV4-1; j_call: TRBJ1-2; d_call: TRBD1; cdr3_aa: CASSQGDRGDYGYTF
clone_size: few; v_call: TRBV11-3; j_call: TRBJ2-1; d_call: .; cdr3_aa: CASSSQDNEQFF
clone_size: .; v_call: TRBV2; j_call: TRBJ2-2; d_call: .; cdr3_aa: CARTDKTGELFF
clone_size: few; v_call: TRBV29-1; j_call: TRBJ2-7; d_call: TRBD1; cdr3_aa: CSVERTGRDAYEQYF
clone_size: few; v_call: TRBV5-8; j_call: TRBJ2-1; d_call: TRBD2; cdr3_aa: CASWTSAYNEQFF
clone_size: .; v_call: TRBV20-1; j_call: TRBJ2-1; d_call: .; cdr3_aa: CSAGGGRGFF
clone_size: few; v_call: TRBV7-3; j_call: TRBJ2-2; d_call: .; cdr3_aa: CASKSGNTGELFF
clone_size: .; v_call: TRBV28; j_call: TRBJ2-7; d_call: TRBD1; cdr3_aa: CASSSPGQGADEQYF
clone_size: .; v_call: TRBV7-6; j_call: TRBJ2-2; d_call: .; cdr3_aa: CASSSQGWTGELFF
clone_size: few; v_call: TRBV2; j_call: TRBJ1-4; d_call: .; cdr3_aa: CASRPWDTGNEKLFF
clone_size: once; v_call: TRBV9; j_call: TRBJ2-7; d_call: TRBD2; cdr3_aa: CASSGGSGSYEQYF
clone_size: .; v_call: TRBV18; j_call: TRBJ2-5; d_call: .; cdr3_aa: CASSPEAQGQETQYF
clone_size: .; v_call: TRBV9; j_call: TRBJ2-2; d_call: .; cdr3_aa: CASSEPGLNTGELFF
clone_size: .; v_call: TRBV9; j_call: TRBJ2-5; d_call: .; cdr3_aa: CASSVAGRQGQETQYF
clone_size: .; v_call: TRBV23-1; j_call: TRBJ2-2; d_call: TRBD1; cdr3_aa: CASRDRGKIERTGELFF
clone_size: .; v_call: TRBV2; j_call: TRBJ2-5; d_call: .; cdr3_aa: CASIEGGGAETQYF
clone_size: .; v_call: TRBV19; j_call: TRBJ1-1; d_call: .; cdr3_aa: CASTTNWNTEAFF
clone_size: .; v_call: TRBV19; j_call: TRBJ1-3; d_call: TRBD1; cdr3_aa: CASVPGQGVAGNTIYF
clone_size: .; v_call: TRBV4-1; j_call: TRBJ2-1; d_call: TRBD2; cdr3_aa: CASSQEGRRGGAYNEQFF
clone_size: few; v_call: TRBV10-3; j_call: TRBJ1-1; d_call: TRBD1; cdr3_aa: CAISQGQGGAFF
clone_size: .; v_call: TRBV14; j_call: TRBJ2-5; d_call: .; cdr3_aa: CASSRTSGGETQYF
clone_size: .; v_call: TRBV9; j_call: TRBJ2-7; d_call: TRBD1; cdr3_aa: CASSEGGQGLPNEQYF
clone_size: .; v_call: TRBV7-2; j_call: TRBJ2-1; d_call: .; cdr3_aa: CASSLRPTSFSYNEQFF
clone_size: .; v_call: TRBV5-1; j_call: TRBJ2-1; d_call: TRBD1; cdr3_aa: CASSFGQGTDEQFF
clone_size: .; v_call: TRBV7-3; j_call: TRBJ2-3; d_call: TRBD2; cdr3_aa: CASSEGTSGITDTQYF
clone_size: few; v_call: TRBV18; j_call: TRBJ1-1; d_call: .; cdr3_aa: CASSPRASTEAFF
clone_size: .; v_call: TRBV29-1; j_call: TRBJ1-2; d_call: TRBD1; cdr3_aa: CSVEDPPGLTGGSGYTF
clone_size: .; v_call: TRBV30; j_call: TRBJ2-7; d_call: .; cdr3_aa: CAWMVGQRGEQYF
clone_size: few; v_call: TRBV12-5; j_call: TRBJ2-5; d_call: .; cdr3_aa: CDTWVGGQETQYF
clone_size: .; v_call: TRBV7-9; j_call: TRBJ2-1; d_call: .; cdr3_aa: CASSLRGDTHYNEQFF